The 10 T cell receptor beta chains below all came from one sample that was sequenced in a study of blood T cell repertoires in COVID-19 (dated by TCRdb to about 2020). Library prep was done by the immunoSEQ multiplex PCR assay. This immuneACCESS table, as held by TCRdb, lists in-frame sequences with V and J called but not all clones. Of the missing ones, under half trace to an unresolved V gene in checked studies; the others have no known cause. The sample table shows 75,000 to 85,000 clones, and approximately 85% are seen once. The ten largest clones add up to under 55% of the sample. Input material: peripheral blood. These receptors originate from a human donor in a cohort sampled during active COVID-19.

The chain couples TRBV7-2 to TRBJ2-2; 10 bases fit TRBD2. The length of the CDR3 is 16 residues. The J segment lost 4 bases and the V segment lost 5 bases, leaving 7 bases of the junction unmatched. Germline V gene sequence: CDR1 SGHTA, CDR2 FQGNSA. CDR3 in amino acids: CASSPAGGGTTGELFF. CDR3 DNA sequence: TGTGCCAGCAGCCCAGCGGGAGGGGGTACCACCGGGGAGCTGTTTTTT.

CDR3 loop: CASSLSENTEAFF. In DNA form, the CDR3 reads TGTGCCAGCAGCTTATCAGAGAACACTGAAGCTTTCTTT. The V call is TRBV7-6, the J call TRBJ1-1; D not resolved. The V end lost 2 bases, the J end lost 1 base, and 5 bases lay between the germline ends. The CDR3 is made up of 13 amino acids. CDR1 SGHVS and CDR2 FNYEAQ come from the germline V gene. Based on the CDR3 plus reference TRBV7-6 and TRBJ1-1, the full variable domain is GAGVSQSPRYKVTKRGQDVALRCDPISGHVSLYWYRQALGQGPEFLTYFNYEAQQDKSGLPNDRFSAERPEGSISTLTIQRTEQRDSAMYRCASSLSENTEAFFGQGTRLTVV.

The V gene is TRBV7-9, the J gene TRBJ1-3; a possible D gene is TRBD1 (5 bases). Looked up from germline, CDR1 is SEHNR and CDR2 is FQNEAQ (reference sequence). Trimming removed 4 bases at V and 2 bases at J, with 12 bases between. CDR3 length: 15 residues. The CDR3 loop reads CASSYFRGAGNTIYF. The DNA of the CDR3 is TGTGCCAGCAGCTACTTTCGGGGGGCTGGAAACACCATATATTTT.

In nucleotides, the CDR3 is TGTGCCAGCAGCGCACAGGGGGTACTCTATGGCTACACCTTC. Its protein is CASSAQGVLYGYTF. The rearrangement uses TRBV28 and TRBJ1-2, with TRBD1 matching over 8 bases. Germline CDR1 and CDR2: MDHEN and SYDVKM. The CDR3 extends over 14 amino acids. The V and J ends lost 6 bases and 4 bases, in that order; junction bases with no gene match: 7.

The rearrangement joins TRBV7-6 to TRBJ1-5; 8 nucleotides align to TRBD1. The CDR3 runs to 15 residues. Germline V CDR1 and CDR2: SGHVS, FNYEAQ. V shed 1 base, J shed 6 bases, and the junction held 5 bases outside the gene matches. The CDR3 loop is CASSLGGQGGQPQHF. DNA of the CDR3: TGTGCCAGCAGCTTAGGAGGACAGGGTGGTCAGCCCCAGCATTTT.

The V call is TRBV19, the J call TRBJ1-2, with 12 bases lining up with TRBD1. Germline V CDR1 and CDR2: LNHDA, SQIVND (reference sequence). This CDR3 is built from 17 residues. Trimming at V came to 0 bases and at J to 4 bases, leaving 6 bases not matched to a gene. CDR3 sequence: CASSIEGQGAFVYGYTF. The CDR3 DNA reads as TGTGCCAGTAGTATAGAGGGACAGGGGGCCTTTGTCTATGGCTACACCTTC.

CDR3 nucleotide sequence: TGTGCCAGCAGACGGCGGGGGGGCCGTTCAACCGGGGAGCTGTTTTTT. Translation gives CASRRRGGRSTGELFF. The V and J genes are TRBV2 and TRBJ2-2, with 9 bases identical to TRBD2. Germline lookup yields CDR1 SNHLY and CDR2 FYNNEI. The CDR3 sequence is 16 residues long. With 6 bases clipped from V and 5 bases from J, the junction kept 10 bases outside the gene matches.

The chain couples TRBV18 to TRBJ2-2; TRBD1 matches 9 bases. J was trimmed by 5 bases and V by 4 bases; bases with no gene match: 5. Germline-derived CDR1 and CDR2 are KGHSH and LQKENI. The CDR3 contains 15 residues. The CDR3: CASSLLQGATGELFF. The CDR3 nucleotides read TGTGCCAGCTCACTCCTACAGGGGGCGACCGGGGAGCTGTTTTTT.

The chain uses TRBV2 and TRBJ1-5; TRBD1 matches at 7 bases. Unmatched junction bases numbered 8, after V lost 10 bases and J lost 5 bases. The V gene's germline CDR1 is SNHLY and CDR2 FYNNEI. The CDR3 sequence is 13 residues long. CDR3 residues: CAIGTEMDQPQHF. DNA for the CDR3: TGTGCCATAGGGACAGAGATGGATCAGCCCCAGCATTTT. Together with reference TRBV2 and TRBJ1-5, the CDR3 gives the full variable domain: EPEVTQTPSHQVTQMGQEVILRCVPISNHLYFYWYRQILGQKVEFLVSFYNNEISEKSEIFDDQFSVERPDGSNFTLKIRSTKLEDSAMYFCAIGTEMDQPQHFGDGTRLSIL.

The chain uses TRBV6-6 and TRBJ2-7; 10 bases map to TRBD1. The CDR3 consists of 14 residues. Germline CDR1 reads MNHNY; CDR2 reads SVGAGI (reference sequence). Trimming cost V 6 bases and J 4 bases; bases outside gene matches: 6. DNA for the CDR3: TGTGCCAGCAGCTTAGGGACAGGGGTGTACGAGCAGTACTTC. This translates into CASSLGTGVYEQYF.